Listed below are T cell receptor beta chains from one sample, sequenced in a study of CD8+CD57+ T cells in acquired aplastic anemia. TCRdb redid the calling of the reads with MiXCR, one entry per CDR3 protein. The sample holds about 130,000 distinct CDR3 sequences, roughly 50% seen once. The sample comprised sorted CD4+, CD8+, or CD8+CD57+ T cells (not recorded which) from PBMCs. The receptors stem from a human donor in good health, serving as a control. CDR3s include the opening cysteine and the closing phenylalanine or tryptophan. The D gene is left open where the match is weak. Only some rows state a clone size, as once, few, many or a class for expanded clones.

D	J	size	V	CDR3	DNA
.	TRBJ1-6	.	TRBV19	CASSMWDGHSPLHF	TGTGCCAGTAGTATGTGGGACGGGCATTCACCCCTCCACTTT
TRBD2	TRBJ2-3	many	TRBV6-5	CASSSRTSGGADTQYF	TGTGCCAGCAGTTCCCGGACTAGCGGGGGTGCGGATACGCAGTATTTT
TRBD2	TRBJ2-5	.	TRBV20-1	CSARRLAGGYQETQYF	TGCAGTGCTAGACGACTAGCGGGAGGATACCAAGAGACCCAGTACTTC
TRBD1	TRBJ1-1	many	TRBV5-4	CASSPQGGRDTEAFF	TGTGCCAGCAGCCCCCAGGGGGGCAGGGACACTGAAGCTTTCTTT
.	TRBJ1-4	.	TRBV16	CASSQSARTREKLFF	TGTGCCAGCAGCCAATCGGCTCGGACTCGAGAAAAACTGTTTTTT
.	TRBJ2-1	.	TRBV9	CASSANVGRPCNEQFF	TGTGCCAGCAGCGCAAATGTGGGGCGCCCCTGCAATGAGCAGTTCTTC
TRBD1	TRBJ1-1	.	TRBV2	CASSQTGGAEAFF	TGTGCCAGCAGTCAGACAGGGGGCGCTGAAGCTTTCTTT
.	TRBJ2-2	many	TRBV7-2	CASSTTGITGELFF	TGTGCCAGCAGTACAACAGGGATCACCGGGGAGCTGTTTTTT
TRBD1	TRBJ2-1	many	TRBV4-3	CASSQDVRGPGQGYFF	TGCGCCAGCAGCCAAGATGTAAGGGGCCCGGGACAGGGTTACTTCTTC
.	TRBJ1-5	.	TRBV2	CAGGTDNQPQHF	TGTGCCGGCGGGACGGACAATCAGCCCCAGCATTTT
TRBD2	TRBJ2-5	many	TRBV25-1	CASSDRPGLVGETQYF	TGTGCCAGCAGTGATCGGCCGGGACTAGTAGGAGAGACCCAGTACTTC
.	TRBJ1-5	many	TRBV3-1	CASSQGTNNQPQHF	TGTGCCAGCAGCCAAGGGACAAACAATCAGCCCCAGCATTTT
TRBD2	TRBJ2-5	.	TRBV24-1	CATSDTGTSIQTQYF	TGTGCCACCAGTGATACCGGGACTAGCATACAGACCCAGTACTTC
.	TRBJ2-3	.	TRBV18	CASSPGLSSTDTQYF	TGTGCCAGCTCACCAGGGCTCTCTAGCACAGATACGCAGTATTTT
TRBD2	TRBJ2-1	many	TRBV7-2	CASSTWGGPGNEQFF	TGTGCCAGCAGCACATGGGGGGGACCCGGCAATGAGCAGTTCTTC
TRBD1	TRBJ1-2	.	TRBV7-2	CASSLYVGTGDGYTF	TGTGCCAGCAGCTTATATGTGGGGACAGGGGATGGCTACACCTTC
.	TRBJ1-5	.	TRBV10-1	CASKGPFRQLSVGEPQHF	TGCGCCAGCAAAGGCCCTTTTCGACAGCTCAGTGTGGGTGAGCCCCAGCATTTT
TRBD2	TRBJ2-3	many	TRBV7-9	CASSLGLAADTQYF	TGTGCCAGCAGCCTCGGACTAGCGGCAGATACGCAGTATTTT
.	TRBJ1-5	.	TRBV20-1	CSAWQDPNQPQHF	TGCAGTGCTTGGCAGGACCCCAATCAGCCCCAGCATTTT
TRBD2	TRBJ2-2	few	TRBV11-3	CASLAGGPGTGELFF	TGTGCCAGCCTAGCGGGGGGCCCAGGAACCGGGGAGCTGTTTTTT
.	TRBJ1-6	.	TRBV7-8	CASSQGNHYNSPLHF	TGTGCCAGCAGCCAAGGGAACCACTATAATTCACCCCTCCACTTT
.	TRBJ1-2	many	TRBV10-3	CAISELSGTLGYTF	TGTGCCATCAGTGAGTTATCCGGGACACTTGGCTACACCTTC
TRBD1	TRBJ1-5	.	TRBV30	CAWTPQGKGQPQHF	TGTGCCTGGACTCCACAGGGGAAGGGTCAGCCCCAGCATTTT
TRBD2	TRBJ2-7	many	TRBV5-6	CASSLGLAGGYRFYEQYF	TGTGCCAGCAGCTTGGGACTAGCGGGGGGTTACAGATTCTACGAGCAGTACTTC
TRBD1	TRBJ1-3	many	TRBV20-1	CSARVDTGASGNTIYF	TGCAGTGCTAGAGTCGATACAGGGGCCTCTGGAAACACCATATATTTT
TRBD1	TRBJ1-5	many	TRBV7-2	CASSPRQGRSNQPQHF	TGTGCCAGCAGCCCAAGACAGGGGAGGAGCAATCAGCCCCAGCATTTT
TRBD2	TRBJ2-3	.	TRBV6-2/TRBV6-3	CASSYGMLGLAGGRDTQYF	TGTGCCAGCAGTTACGGTATGTTGGGACTAGCGGGGGGCAGAGATACGCAGTATTTT
.	TRBJ1-1	.	TRBV2	CASSVVMNTEAFF	TGTGCCAGCAGTGTAGTCATGAACACTGAAGCTTTCTTT